This T cell receptor beta chain was sequenced during a study of Ad26.COV2.S vaccination and SARS-CoV-2 variants. TCRdb's table, derived via immunoSEQ multiplex PCR, lists solely in-frame clones and lacks some. The table records just over 350,000 clones, under 95% of them present only once. Details on this clone: The antigen is undetermined.

Study-wide results and limits: Measures of TCR breadth and depth may have fallen short of total T cell responses. Substantial breadth was reported for post-vaccination spike-specific CD8+ and CD4+ T cells.

Trimming left V 2 bases short and J 3 bases short, with 7 bases between. The germline CDR1 and CDR2 sequences are MNHNS and SASEGT. The CDR3 consists of 13 residues. The TCR was taken from a human donor who had recovered from COVID-19. The source was peripheral blood, collected after recovery from COVID-19. This chain uses TRBV6-1 with TRBJ1-1, with D unclear. CDR3 loop: CASSELGHTEAFF. The DNA for the CDR3 is TGTGCCAGCAGTGAACTTGGTCACACTGAAGCTTTCTTT.